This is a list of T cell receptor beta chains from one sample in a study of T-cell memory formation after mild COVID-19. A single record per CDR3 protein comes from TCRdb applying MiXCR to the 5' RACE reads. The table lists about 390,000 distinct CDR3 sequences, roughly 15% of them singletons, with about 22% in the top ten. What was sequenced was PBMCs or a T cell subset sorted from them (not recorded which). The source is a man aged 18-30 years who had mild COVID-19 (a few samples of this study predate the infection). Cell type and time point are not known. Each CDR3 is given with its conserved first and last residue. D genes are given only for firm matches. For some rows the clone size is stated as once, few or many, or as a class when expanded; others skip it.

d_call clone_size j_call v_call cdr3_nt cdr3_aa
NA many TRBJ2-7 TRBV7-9 TGTGCCAGCAGCTTAGAGGCAGGGCGACGCTACGAGCAGTACTTC CASSLEAGRRYEQYF
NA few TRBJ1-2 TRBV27 TGTGCCAGCAGTAATACAGGGTCTAACTATGGCTACACCTTC CASSNTGSNYGYTF
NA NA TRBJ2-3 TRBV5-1 TGCGCCAGCAGCTCTAGGGACTTACTCACAGATACGCAGTATTTT CASSSRDLLTDTQYF
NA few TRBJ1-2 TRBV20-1 TGCAGTGCCCAGACACGCCGTAACTATGGCTACACCTTC CSAQTRRNYGYTF
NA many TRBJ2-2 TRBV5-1 TGCGCCAGCAGCCCCGAAACCGGGGAGCTGTTTTTT CASSPETGELFF
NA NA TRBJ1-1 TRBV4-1 TGCGCCAGCAGCCACCTGACAGGACCCGAAGCTTTCTTT CASSHLTGPEAFF
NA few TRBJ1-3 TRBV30 TGTGCCTGGAGCCCCGGGCGTAGCTCTGGAAACACCATATATTTT CAWSPGRSSGNTIYF
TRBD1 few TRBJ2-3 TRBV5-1 TGCGCCAGCAGCCTCGGCGGACAGGTCCAACAAGGCCAGTATTTT CASSLGGQVQQGQYF
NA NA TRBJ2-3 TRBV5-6 TGTGCCAGCAGCTTGGCGGCTAGCACGAGCACAGATACGCAGTATTTT CASSLAASTSTDTQYF
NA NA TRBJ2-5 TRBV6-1 TGTGCCAGCAGTGATCCCGGTGGGTCGGAGACCCAGTACTTC CASSDPGGSETQYF
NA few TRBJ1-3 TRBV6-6 TGTGCCAGCAGTTACCGGTACAGTCACCGCGAAAACACCATATATTTT CASSYRYSHRENTIYF
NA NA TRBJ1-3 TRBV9 TGTGCCAGCAGCGCATTAGCTGGAAACACCATATATTTT CASSALAGNTIYF
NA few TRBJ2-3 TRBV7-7 TGTGCCAGCAGCCCCTCGGGGGTAGGCACTAGCACAGATACGCAGTATTTT CASSPSGVGTSTDTQYF
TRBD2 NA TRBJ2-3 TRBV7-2 TGTGCCAGCAGCTTAGCCCCCGGGGGGGCCTCGGATACGCAGTATTTT CASSLAPGGASDTQYF
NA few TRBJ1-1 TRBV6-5 TGTGCCAGCAGTTACTCGAGAGGTGCCACTGAAGCTTTCTTT CASSYSRGATEAFF
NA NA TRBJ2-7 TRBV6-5 TGTGCCAGCAGTTACTCGGTGGGGGGCGGGTACGAGCAGTACTTC CASSYSVGGGYEQYF
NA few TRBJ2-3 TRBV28 TGTGCCGAAAGCTCTGACTTTGATACGCAGTATTTT CAESSDFDTQYF
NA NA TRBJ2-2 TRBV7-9 TGTGCCAGCAGCCCCCCGCAGGGGTGGGGTCTGTTCGGGGAGCTGTTTTTT CASSPPQGWGLFGELFF
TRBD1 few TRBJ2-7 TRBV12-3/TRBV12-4 TGTGCCAGCAGTCCAGCAACCGGGACAGGGTCCATCGAGCAGTACTTC CASSPATGTGSIEQYF
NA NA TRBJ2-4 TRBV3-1 TGTGCCAGCAGCCAGGCCAAAAACATTCAGTACTTC CASSQAKNIQYF
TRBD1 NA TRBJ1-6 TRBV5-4 TGTGCCAGCAGCCAGGGACAGTCCAATTCACCCCTCCACTTT CASSQGQSNSPLHF
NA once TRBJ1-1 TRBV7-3 TGTGCCAGCAGCAACCCCAGGGAAAACACTGAAGCTTTCTTT CASSNPRENTEAFF
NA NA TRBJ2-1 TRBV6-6 TGTGCCAGTAACATGGGGCCCATTGACAATGAGCAGTTCTTC CASNMGPIDNEQFF
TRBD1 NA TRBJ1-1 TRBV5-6 TGTGCCAGCAGCTCAGCAGACAGGGGAATTTGGGACACTGAAGCTTTCTTT CASSSADRGIWDTEAFF
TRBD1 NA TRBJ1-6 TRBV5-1 TGCGCCAGCAGCTGGACAGGGCCCGGGGGGTCACCCCTCCACTTT CASSWTGPGGSPLHF
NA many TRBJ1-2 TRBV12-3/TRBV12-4 TGTGCCAGCAGTCGCGGGAGAGGCTATGGCTACACCTTC CASSRGRGYGYTF
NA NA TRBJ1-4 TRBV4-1 TGCGCCAGCAGCCGTAGTGGGGCGAGACTGTTTTTT CASSRSGARLFF
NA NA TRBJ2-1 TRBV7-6 TGTGCCAGCAGCCTAGCCCCCAGAAATGAGCAGTTCTTC CASSLAPRNEQFF
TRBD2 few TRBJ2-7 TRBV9 TGTGCCAGCAGCGTTAGCGGGGTTTCGGGGGAGCAGTACTTC CASSVSGVSGEQYF
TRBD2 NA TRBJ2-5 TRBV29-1 TGCAGCGTTGGGCCTAGCGGGGGCACAATGTACCAAGAGACCCAGTACTTC CSVGPSGGTMYQETQYF
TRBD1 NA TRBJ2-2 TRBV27 TGTGCCAGCAGTTCTGCGGACAGGGGGGACACCGGGGAGCTGTTTTTT CASSSADRGDTGELFF
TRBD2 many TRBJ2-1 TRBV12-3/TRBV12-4 TGTGCCAGCAGTTCCCTAGCGGGGAGCTCCTACAATGAGCAGTTCTTC CASSSLAGSSYNEQFF
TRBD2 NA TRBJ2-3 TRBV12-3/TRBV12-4 TGTGCCAGCAGTTTAGATAGCGGGGGGCCCACAGATACGCAGTATTTT CASSLDSGGPTDTQYF
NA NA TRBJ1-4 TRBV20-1 TGCAGTGCTAGGGGAGGCACTAATGAAAAACTGTTTTTT CSARGGTNEKLFF
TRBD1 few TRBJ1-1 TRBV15 TGTGCCACCAGCAGAGGGGACAGCTCGATGAACACTGAAGCTTTCTTT CATSRGDSSMNTEAFF
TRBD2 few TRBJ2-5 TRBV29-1 TGCAGCGTCCTGATGTTTGGGACTAACGAACAAGAGACCCAGTACTTC CSVLMFGTNEQETQYF
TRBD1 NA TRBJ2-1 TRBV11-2 TGTGCCAGCAGCTCGACTGCCGGGACAGGGGTACCCGGGCAGTTCTTC CASSSTAGTGVPGQFF
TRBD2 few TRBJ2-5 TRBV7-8 TGTGCCAGCAGCACACCCCTCTTGCGGGGGGGCCGTGAGACCCAGTACTTC CASSTPLLRGGRETQYF
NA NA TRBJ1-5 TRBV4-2 TGTGCCAGCAGCCAAGATACGAGTAGCAATCAGCCCCAGCATTTT CASSQDTSSNQPQHF
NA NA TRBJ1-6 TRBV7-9 TGTGCCAGCAGCTTGATCCAGGGAAATTCACCCCTCCACTTT CASSLIQGNSPLHF